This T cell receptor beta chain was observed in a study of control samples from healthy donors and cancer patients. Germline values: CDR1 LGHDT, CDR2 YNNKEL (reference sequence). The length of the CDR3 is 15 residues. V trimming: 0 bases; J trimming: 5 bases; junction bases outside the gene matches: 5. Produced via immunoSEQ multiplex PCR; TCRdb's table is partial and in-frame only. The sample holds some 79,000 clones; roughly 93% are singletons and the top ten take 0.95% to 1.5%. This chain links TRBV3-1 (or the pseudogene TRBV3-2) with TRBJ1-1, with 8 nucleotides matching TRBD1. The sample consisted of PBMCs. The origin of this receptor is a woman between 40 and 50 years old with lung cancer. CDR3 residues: CASSQETGGRTEAFF. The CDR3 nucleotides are TGTGCCAGCAGCCAAGAAACAGGGGGAAGGACTGAAGCTTTCTTT.